Below, one TCR beta chain is given with its context. Original data processing: Reference gene primer amplification gave estimated nucleated cell counts. TCRdb's table, derived via immunoSEQ multiplex PCR, lists solely in-frame clones and lacks some. For V, J and clone size, that table is used; D and trimming come from the DNA. This table holds fewer than 400,000 clones, around 84% found once. Germline-derived CDR1 and CDR2 are SGHAT and FQNNGV. Trimming shortened V by 1 base and J by 3 bases, and 7 bases separated the two germline ends. The CDR3 spans 13 residues. This sample was taken from a study of blood T cell repertoires in COVID-19. About the study: Sites across the United States, Italy and Spain contributed samples from acute and convalescent COVID-19. PBMCs, B-cell-depleted T cells, or T cells were the source of the cDNA or gDNA that made up the material.

Sequencing was done on a sample of peripheral blood. This clonotype was obtained from a woman younger than 35 with acute or convalescent COVID-19. This sequence joins TRBV11-2 and TRBJ2-7, with D unresolved. The CDR3 DNA reads TGTGCCAGCAGCTTAGGGCAGCGCTACGAGCAGTACTTC. It codes for CASSLGQRYEQYF.